Presented here are 32 T cell receptor beta chains from one specimen sequenced in a study of esophageal squamous cell carcinoma under preoperative chemotherapy. TCRdb analysed the PCR reads with MiXCR anew, one entry per CDR3 protein. The sample includes around 30,000 distinct CDR3 sequences, roughly 52% of them seen just once. Time point indicated: after preoperative PTX-NDP chemotherapy. The specimen was taken from a patient given preoperative chemotherapy. The origin of the receptors is a human donor with esophageal squamous cell carcinoma. The donor label of this sample is uncertain.

Concerning this clonotype: The junction differs from germline at one of its ends, possibly a read error. This sequence joins TRBV7-3 and TRBJ2-4; D unclear. The J call may be faulty, since TRBJ2-3 better matches the DNA end. This CDR3 has 13 amino acids. Per the germline V gene, CDR1 is SGHTA and CDR2 is FQGTGA. The CDR3 DNA follows: TGCGCCACCGGGCTGAGTACCAAAAACACGCAGTATTTT. It codes for CATGLSTKNTQYF.

V gene TRBV7-9 combines with J gene TRBJ1-4; weak D call: TRBD1 (5 bases). The CDR3 is 14 amino acids. V was cut by 1 base and J by 5 bases, with 8 bases left in between. From germline, CDR1 is SEHNR and CDR2 FQNEAQ (reference sequence). DNA for the CDR3: TGTGCCAGCAGCTTAGGGGGCGCGAATGAAAAACTGTTTTTT. Translation: CASSLGGANEKLFF.

The CDR3 nucleotides read TGTGCCGGGGGGGAAGGGGGGCGGGGCCCAGAGACGCAGTACTTC. It yields the protein CAGGEGGRGPETQYF. The chain employs TRBV6-1 and TRBJ2-1; D is perhaps TRBD2 (7 bases). The assigned J gene may be wrong: the sequence end matches TRBJ2-7 better. This CDR3 has 15 residues. Germline-derived CDR1 and CDR2 are MNHNS and SASEGT.

On this clonotype itself: The germline gene is not matched at one end of the junction; a read error may be the cause. V and J are TRBV27 and TRBJ2-2, with D unresolved. The CDR3 loop spans 16 amino acids. CDR1 and CDR2 from the germline V gene are MNHEY and SMNVEV (reference sequence). The DNA of the CDR3 is TGTGCCAGCAGAAAGCAAGTACCCGCGAGCACCGGTGAGCTGTTTTTT. It yields the protein CASRKQVPASTGELFF.

This sequence joins TRBV7-9 and TRBJ2-3, with D unclear. The DNA end lines up better with TRBJ2-7; the J call may be wrong. The CDR3 is made up of 15 amino acids. Germline V CDR1 and CDR2: SEHNR, FQNEAQ (reference sequence). DNA for the CDR3: TGTGCCAGCAGCCCCGTAGAATGTGGCAAAAATACGCAGTACTTC. This encodes CASSPVECGKNTQYF.

J is TRBJ2-3 and V is TRBV6-2 or TRBV6-3; D is ambiguous. The CDR3 sequence is 13 residues long. V was trimmed by 2 bases and J by 0 bases, leaving 3 bases between them. Germline CDR1 reads MNHEY; CDR2 reads SVGEGT. CDR3 sequence reads: CASSYDSTDTQYF. In DNA, the CDR3 is TGTGCCAGCAGTTACGATAGCACAGATACGCAGTATTTT.

Only a few counts were recorded for this clonotype. The chain employs TRBV7-2 and TRBJ2-3, with TRBD1 matching 9 bases. Germline V CDR1 and CDR2: SGHTA, FQGNSA. The V gene end was trimmed by 5 bases and the J gene end by 1 base; junction bases not matched to a gene: 7. The CDR3 is 16 residues long. The chain's CDR3 is CASSLGQGKRTDTQYF. The DNA for the CDR3 is TGTGCCAGCAGCCTGGGACAGGGCAAGCGCACAGATACGCAGTATTTT.

This clonotype was found once. One end of the junction varies from germline; a read error may be responsible. The J gene is TRBJ2-5, the V gene TRBV7-6, with D possibly being TRBD2 (5 bases). There are 14 residues in the CDR3. Germline-derived CDR1 and CDR2 are SGHVS and FNYEAQ. CDR3 residues: CAGSAGRYQDTQYF. The DNA for the CDR3 is TGTGCGGGCAGCGCGGGCCGTTACCAAGATACCCAGTATTTC.

This clonotype was observed a few times. CDR3 loop: CASSFRTSGGDTQYF. The CDR3 nucleotides read TGTGCCAGCAGTTTCCGGACTAGCGGGGGGGATACGCAGTATTTT. This rearrangement joins TRBV28 to TRBJ2-3; 14 bases are a match to TRBD2. The trim removed 3 bases at V and 6 bases at J, leaving 2 bases unmatched. CDR1 MDHEN and CDR2 SYDVKM come from the germline V gene. The length of the CDR3 is 15 residues. Together with reference TRBV28 and TRBJ2-3, the CDR3 gives the full variable domain: DVKVTQSSRYLVKRTGEKVFLECVQDMDHENMFWYRQDPGLGLRLIYFSYDVKMKEKGDIPEGYSVSREKKERFSLILESASTNQTSMYLCASSFRTSGGDTQYFGPGTRLTVL.

Comments on this clonotype: At one end, the junction sequence differs from germline, possibly due to a read error. The V gene is TRBV6-1, the J gene TRBJ2-5; possibly TRBD1 or TRBD2 for D (5 bases each). The length of the CDR3 is 14 residues. Germline loops: CDR1 MNHNS, CDR2 SASEGT. Here the CDR3 reads CAGRPGPYPETQYF. The CDR3 nucleotides read TGTGCGGGCAGACCGGGGCCCTACCCGGAGACGCAGTACTTC.

The rearrangement joins TRBV7-2 to TRBJ2-5; 10 nucleotides align to TRBD2. Germline V CDR1 and CDR2: SGHTA, FQGNSA. This CDR3 has 14 residues. The CDR3 DNA sequence: TGTGCGGGGAGCGGGGGGGGCAGCCAAGGGATCCAGTACTTC. Residues: CAGSGGGSQGIQYF. The variable domain in full, completed from reference TRBV7-2 and TRBJ2-5, reads GAGVSQSPSNKVTEKGKDVELRCDPISGHTALYWYRQSLGQGLEFLIYFQGNSAPDKSGLPSDRFSAERTGGSVSTLTIQRTQQEDSAVYLCAGSGGGSQGIQYFGPGTRLLVL.

This clonotype occurred many times. The CDR3: CASSSTSGGESDTQYF. DNA of the CDR3: TGTGCCAGCAGCTCTACTAGCGGGGGGGAGTCAGATACGCAGTATTTT. The chain is built from TRBV7-3 and TRBJ2-3; 13 bases match TRBD2. Germline assignment: CDR1 SGHTA and CDR2 FQGTGA. V gave up 4 bases and J gave up 4 bases; unmatched junction bases: 5. The CDR3 loop spans 16 amino acids.

This clonotype was seen a few times. It is unclear where the CDR3 begins or ends on the DNA, so no DNA is shown, and the CDR3 is as TCRdb lists it. The genes are TRBV7-5 and TRBJ2-7; the table names TRBD1, a call not compared with the DNA. TRBV7-5 is a documented pseudogene. A total of 22 residues make up the CDR3, ends included. This CDR3 is CISVSEAHTIRDRGSHFYEQYF.

This clonotype qualifies as large (0.1 to 1%). As DNA, the CDR3 is TGTGCCAGCAGCGCCAGGACTAGCGGATCCAACAATGAGCAGTACTTC. It yields the protein CASSARTSGSNNEQYF. The chain links TRBV7-2 to TRBJ2-5, with TRBD2 identical over 10 bases. Per the germline V gene, CDR1 is SGHTA and CDR2 is FQGNSA. With 5 bases clipped from V and 11 bases from J, the junction kept 17 bases outside the gene matches. The CDR3 contains 16 residues.

This clonotype was found a few times. This chain joins TRBV7-6 and TRBJ2-5; 8 bases are shared with TRBD2. V lost 9 bases to trimming and J lost 0 bases; unmatched junction nucleotides: 6. The CDR3 is 14 amino acids. Germline-derived CDR1 and CDR2 are SGHVS and FNYEAQ. The CDR3, as DNA: TGTGCCAGGAGCGGGGGCGGTGACCAAGAGACCCAGTACTTC. This codes for CARSGGGDQETQYF.

Note on this clonotype: This may be a read error, as it is one base from a much larger clone. The DNA for the CDR3 is TGTGCCAGCAGCTTGCAAACTAGCGGGGCGGGTCAGGAGCAGTACTTC. This codes for CASSLQTSGAGQEQYF. This rearrangement joins TRBV7-2 to TRBJ2-5; 10 bases match TRBD2. Trimming took 3 bases from V and 11 from J; bases not matched to a gene: 15. Germline-derived CDR1 and CDR2 are SGHTA and FQGNSA. The CDR3 consists of 16 residues.

V is TRBV7-2 and J is TRBJ2-4, with TRBD2 matching 9 bases. V dropped 2 bases and J dropped 10; count of bases not matched to a gene: 15. Looked up from germline, CDR1 is SGHTA and CDR2 is FQGNSA. The CDR3 runs 17 residues. CDR3 sequence (DNA): TGTGCCAGCAGCTTAACGCTAGCGGGGACAAACGGAAGTATTCAGTACTTC. Protein product: CASSLTLAGTNGSIQYF.

By share of the sample, this clonotype is medium-sized. The chain is built from TRBV7-2 and TRBJ2-3, with 13 bases matching TRBD2. The germline gives CDR1 SGHTA, CDR2 FQGNSA. J lost 0 bases, V lost 5 bases, and 11 bases had no gene match. The CDR3 length is 19 residues. The CDR3 nucleotides are TGTGCCAGCAGCCAATACGGGACTAGCGGGGTCCCTAGCACAGATACGCAGTATTTT. Encoded protein: CASSQYGTSGVPSTDTQYF.

At least ten counts were recorded for this clonotype. J is TRBJ2-3 and V is TRBV7-3, with D perhaps matching TRBD1 (5 bases). V shed 5 bases and J shed 6 bases, with 24 bases lying between them. From germline, CDR1 is SGHTA and CDR2 FQGTGA. The CDR3 spans 17 residues. The CDR3 sequence is CASSTHSGQPNWDTQYF. CDR3 nucleotides: TGTGCCAGCAGCACACACTCCGGACAACCTAACTGGGATACGCAGTATTTT.

Turning to this clonotype: Germline and junction disagree at one end, which may indicate a read error. V is TRBV7-3 and J is TRBJ2-4; the D gene is possibly TRBD2 (6 bases). From germline, CDR1 is SGHTA and CDR2 FQGTGA. This CDR3 has 17 amino acids. The CDR3 DNA sequence: TGTGCCCGCAGCCGCAAACCGGGGCGGGGAGCCAAAGATACGCAGTACTTC. Translating gives CARSRKPGRGAKDTQYF.

This clonotype appeared once. At one end, the junction sequence differs from germline, possibly due to a read error. The rearrangement joins TRBV27 to TRBJ2-4, with D possibly being TRBD2 (6 bases). CDR3 size: 16 residues. Germline V gives CDR1 MNHEY, CDR2 SMNVEV (reference sequence). The CDR3 bases are TGTGCCAGCATCATCCTCGGGGGATTAGTCAGAAACACGCAGTACTTT. Translation gives CASIILGGLVRNTQYF.

Notes on this clonotype: A read error is likely, as this CDR3 ends without the conserved phenylalanine or tryptophan. No DNA is shown, since the ends of the CDR3 on it are uncertain; the CDR3 is the one TCRdb lists. The gene calls are TRBV7-8 and TRBJ2-5. Including both end residues, the CDR3 is 14 amino acids long. Germline-derived CDR1 and CDR2 are SGHVS and FQNEAQ. The CDR3 loop is CARGRQLGQETRHS.

This clonotype appeared many times. The chain links TRBV12-3 or TRBV12-4 to TRBJ2-5, with 7 nucleotides matching TRBD1. V shed 6 bases and J 5 bases; nucleotides not matched to a gene: 3. The CDR3 covers 12 residues. The CDR3 protein is CASRGQTETQYF. In nucleotides, the CDR3 is TGTGCCAGCAGGGGACAGACGGAGACCCAGTACTTC.

This clonotype was seen repeatedly, ten times or more. The chain joins TRBV6-1 to TRBJ2-5; 7 nucleotides match TRBD2. The CDR3 totals 16 residues. With V trimmed by 4 bases and J by 4 bases, 12 bases remained unmatched. Germline loops: CDR1 MNHNS, CDR2 SASEGT. CDR3 protein: CASSVRPAGVAETQYF. The CDR3 DNA sequence: TGTGCCAGCAGTGTTCGCCCGGCGGGGGTTGCAGAGACCCAGTACTTC.

This clonotype was seen ten or more times. The chain couples TRBV7-8 to TRBJ1-1; tentatively, D is TRBD1 (5 bases). Germline V gives CDR1 SGHVS, CDR2 FQNEAQ. With 6 bases removed from V and 1 base from J, the gap between germline ends came to 15 bases. This CDR3 has 15 amino acids. The CDR3 DNA follows: TGTGCCAGCAGACACCCGGGGGGGAGGAACACTGAAGCTTTCTTT. Translating it yields CASRHPGGRNTEAFF. Combining the CDR3 with reference TRBV7-8 and TRBJ1-1 gives the whole variable domain GAGVSQSPRYKVAKRGQDVALRCDPISGHVSLFWYQQALGQGPEFLTYFQNEAQLDKSGLPSDRFFAERPEGSVSTLKIQRTQQEDSAVYLCASRHPGGRNTEAFFGQGTRLTVV.

This chain joins TRBV7-8 and TRBJ2-3; TRBD2 might be the D (5 bases). Germline CDR1 reads SGHVS; CDR2 reads FQNEAQ. The CDR3 contains 16 residues. V gave up 7 bases and J gave up 0 bases, with 17 bases separating them. CDR3 protein: CASMGLEGVSTDTQYF. The CDR3 region has the DNA TGTGCCAGCATGGGCCTAGAGGGTGTAAGCACAGATACGCAGTATTTT.

The chain is built from TRBV5-1 and TRBJ2-5; D is possibly TRBD1 (6 bases). The J call may be wrong; the DNA end is better matched by TRBJ2-7. Germline V CDR1 and CDR2: SGHRS, YFSETQ. The CDR3 sequence is 13 residues long. CDR3: CASSLTGPSEQYF. CDR3 DNA: TGCGCCAGCAGCTTGACAGGGCCCAGCGAGCAGTACTTC.

This clonotype was seen just once. At one end, the junction sequence differs from germline, possibly due to a read error. The chain combines TRBV7-9 with TRBJ2-3; D assignment may be TRBD1 or TRBD2 (5 bases each). This CDR3 has 14 amino acids. CDR1 is SEHNR and CDR2 is FQNEAQ in the germline V gene (reference sequence). The CDR3 loop is CGVTGPRGKNTQYF. CDR3 sequence (DNA): TGCGGCGTCACGGGGCCGAGAGGCAAAAATACTCAGTATTTT.

The rearrangement links TRBV7-3 to TRBJ2-3; 8 bases fit TRBD2. The assigned J gene may be wrong: the sequence end matches TRBJ2-7 better. Germline CDR1 is SGHTA and CDR2 is FQGTGA. This CDR3 region has 17 residues. CDR3 residues: CASSASPARGAENTQYF. The CDR3 bases are TGTGCCAGCAGCGCAAGCCCCGCGCGGGGGGCGGAAAATACGCAGTACTTC.

In regard to this clonotype: A read error may produce the germline difference seen at one junction end. V and J are TRBV7-1 and TRBJ2-4, with TRBD2 identical over 7 bases. TRBV7-1 is an open reading frame, and its role is uncertain. The CDR3 sequence is 15 residues long. The CDR3 protein is CASSSGGGAKDMQYF. CDR3 bases: TGTGCCAGCAGCTCGGGGGGGGGAGCCAAAGACATGCAGTACTTC.

The CDR3 protein is CASSFASGGVHFYEQFF. DNA of the CDR3: TGTGCCAGCAGCTTCGCTAGCGGGGGCGTGCATTTCTATGAGCAGTTCTTC. This rearrangement joins TRBV13 to TRBJ2-1; 10 nucleotides agree with TRBD2. V shed 3 bases, J shed 8 bases, and the junction held 13 bases outside the gene matches. The CDR3 is made up of 17 amino acids. Germline CDR1 and CDR2: PRHDT and FYEKMQ (reference sequence).

CDR3 in amino acids: CASSLSGGSGPADTQYF. DNA for the CDR3: TGTGCCAGCAGCTTGTCGGGCGGGAGTGGCCCCGCAGATACGCAGTATTTT. The J gene is TRBJ2-3, the V gene TRBV5-6; 7 nucleotides align to TRBD2. This CDR3 spans 17 amino acids. Germline loops: CDR1 SGHDT, CDR2 YYEEEE. With 1 base clipped from V and 4 bases from J, the junction kept 12 bases outside the gene matches.